Shown below are 26 T cell receptor beta chains from a single sample sequenced in a study of blood T cell repertoires in COVID-19 (TCRdb year 2020). Libraries were prepared through the immunoSEQ multiplex PCR assay. TCRdb holds this immuneACCESS table with in-frame rearrangements only. Some clones are missing; in checked studies, unresolved V genes explain under half, and the rest has no known cause. In this sample the table shows 95,000 to 100,000 clones, about 90% of which occur a single time. 4% to 4.5% of the sample goes to the ten largest clones. The source material was peripheral blood. These receptors were taken from a human donor with COVID-19, enrolled during active disease. The donor label of this sample is uncertain.

This clone showed up just once. The rearrangement joins TRBV3-1 (or the pseudogene TRBV3-2) to TRBJ1-3; no clear D. Germline CDR1 and CDR2: LGHDT and YNNKEL (reference sequence). The length of the CDR3 is 17 residues. V gave up 3 bases and J gave up 4 bases, with 19 bases separating them. The CDR3 reads CASSQAVAGGLGNTIYF. In nucleotides, the CDR3 is TGTGCCAGCAGCCAGGCAGTCGCCGGCGGACTGGGAAACACCATATATTTT.

Worth noting for this clone: Compared with germline, one end of the junction differs, possibly owing to a read error. V and J are TRBV11-3 and TRBJ2-1; D perhaps matches TRBD1 (6 bases). The CDR3 loop spans 14 amino acids. The germline gives CDR1 SGHNT, CDR2 YENEEA. CDR3 DNA sequence: TGTGCCAGCAGCTTTCGCGATCACAGGGACCACTCGATCTTC. Translation: CASSFRDHRDHSIF.

The chain uses TRBV7-6 and TRBJ2-7; weak D call: TRBD2 (6 bases). Per germline, CDR1 SGHVS and CDR2 FNYEAQ. The length of the CDR3 is 19 residues. Trimming took off 5 bases at V and 0 bases at J, with 26 bases between the two ends. In nucleotides, the CDR3 is TGTGCCAGCAGCCCCCTATCCTCGGCCTGGACGGGGGACTCCTACGAGCAGTACTTC. Its protein is CASSPLSSAWTGDSYEQYF. The whole variable domain, remainder taken from reference TRBV7-6 and TRBJ2-7, is GAGVSQSPRYKVTKRGQDVALRCDPISGHVSLYWYRQALGQGPEFLTYFNYEAQQDKSGLPNDRFSAERPEGSISTLTIQRTEQRDSAMYRCASSPLSSAWTGDSYEQYFGPGTRLTVT.

This chain uses TRBV7-9 with TRBJ1-2; D call uncertain. V gave up 2 bases and J gave up 5 bases, with 6 bases separating them. This CDR3 spans 12 amino acids. Germline V gives CDR1 SEHNR, CDR2 FQNEAQ (reference sequence). DNA of the CDR3: TGTGCCAGCAGCTTAAGCATGTATGGCTACACCTTC. Protein product: CASSLSMYGYTF.

V usage is TRBV6-5 and J usage is TRBJ1-4, with D unresolved. With 6 bases removed from V and 5 bases from J, the gap between germline ends came to 16 bases. The germline V gene encodes CDR1 MNHEY and CDR2 SVGAGI. CDR3 size: 15 residues. CDR3 protein: CASRFGQVNNEKLFF. The CDR3 bases are TGTGCCAGCAGGTTTGGGCAGGTGAACAATGAAAAACTGTTTTTT.

This clone was found a few times. V is TRBV19 and J is TRBJ2-5, with D perhaps matching TRBD1 (5 bases). The ends were cut back, 5 bases at V and 4 bases at J, with 11 bases in the middle. From germline, CDR1 is LNHDA and CDR2 SQIVND (reference sequence). CDR3 length: 13 amino acids. CDR3 sequence reads: CASSLQGRETQYF. The CDR3 bases are TGTGCCAGTAGTCTCCAGGGAAGAGAGACCCAGTACTTC. Together with reference TRBV19 and TRBJ2-5, the CDR3 gives the full variable domain: DGGITQSPKYLFRKEGQNVTLSCEQNLNHDAMYWYRQDPGQGLRLIYYSQIVNDFQKGDIAEGYSVSREKKESFPLTVTSAQKNPTAFYLCASSLQGRETQYFGPGTRLLVL.

The chain couples TRBV19 to TRBJ2-7; 7 bases match TRBD1. The V gene end was trimmed by 6 bases and the J gene end by 0 bases; junction bases not matched to a gene: 2. CDR1 and CDR2 (germline): LNHDA, SQIVND (reference sequence). This CDR3 is 13 amino acids long. The CDR3 nucleotides read TGTGCCAGTAGCGGACAGGCCTCCTACGAGCAGTACTTC. Its translation is CASSGQASYEQYF.

This chain uses TRBV5-1 with TRBJ2-7; D perhaps matches TRBD1 (6 bases). Per germline, CDR1 SGHRS and CDR2 YFSETQ. V lost 0 bases and J lost 3, with 13 bases in between. The CDR3 is 15 residues long. For the CDR3, the DNA is TGCGCCAGCAGCTTGGAGGCAGGGGAGTACTACGAGCAGTACTTC. It translates to CASSLEAGEYYEQYF.

The J gene is TRBJ1-2, the V gene TRBV9, with 10 bases aligning to TRBD1. V lost 3 bases and J lost 5; bases outside the gene matches: 7. The CDR3 contains 15 residues. Looked up from germline, CDR1 is SGDLS and CDR2 is YYNGEE. The DNA of the CDR3 is TGTGCCAGCAGCGCGTCGCGGGACAGGGGTTATGGCTACACCTTC. Translated: CASSASRDRGYGYTF.

This chain joins TRBV7-2 and TRBJ2-1; the D gene is possibly TRBD2 (5 bases). Germline V CDR1 and CDR2: SGHTA, FQGNSA. The CDR3 sequence is 15 residues long. Trimming pared 1 base from V and 2 bases from J, leaving 9 bases between. For the CDR3, the DNA is TGTGCCAGCAGCTTAGAAGGGAGACCCTACAATGAGCAGTTCTTC. Protein: CASSLEGRPYNEQFF.

The chain recombines TRBV10-1 with TRBJ2-3; D uncertain. This CDR3 is 13 amino acids long. The germline V gene encodes CDR1 WNHNN and CDR2 SYGVQD (reference sequence). Trimming took off 2 bases at V and 3 bases at J, with 6 bases between the two ends. CDR3 bases: TGCGCCAGCAGTGAGGTACTAACAGATACGCAGTATTTT. Its protein product is CASSEVLTDTQYF.

This chain uses TRBV10-2 with TRBJ1-3, with D uncertain. Germline values: CDR1 WSHSY, CDR2 SAAADI. This CDR3 comprises 15 residues. Trimming took 7 bases from V and 0 from J, leaving 13 bases between them. The DNA for the CDR3 is TGCGCCAGCAAACAACAGTCAGTCTCTGGAAACACCATATATTTT. This sequence encodes CASKQQSVSGNTIYF.

The chain has TRBV7-3 and TRBJ1-2, with TRBD1 matching over 9 bases. The CDR3 is made up of 15 amino acids. The ends lost 5 bases at V and 4 bases at J; junction bases unmatched: 8. Germline CDR1 is SGHTA and CDR2 is FQGTGA. The CDR3 DNA sequence: TGTGCCAGCAGCCCGACCGGGACAGGGCCCTATGGCTACACCTTC. This translates into CASSPTGTGPYGYTF.

The chain is built from TRBV24-1 and TRBJ2-5, with D possibly matching TRBD1 (6 bases). CDR3 length equals 13 residues. Trimming cost V 4 bases and J 5 bases, with 10 bases left between them. Germline loops: CDR1 KGHDR, CDR2 SFDVKD. This CDR3 is CATSEGGTETQYF. Written as DNA, the CDR3 is TGTGCCACCAGTGAAGGGGGTACGGAGACCCAGTACTTC.

The chain has TRBV2 and TRBJ1-5; D is possibly TRBD1 (5 bases). In germline, CDR1 is SNHLY, CDR2 FYNNEI. The CDR3 covers 13 residues. Deletions cut 7 bases from V and 5 bases from J, with 12 bases between. The CDR3 DNA follows: TGTGCCAGCAATCCCGGACAAGATCAGCCCCAGCATTTT. Its protein is CASNPGQDQPQHF.

The rearrangement joins TRBV5-6 to TRBJ1-2; 9 bases fit TRBD1. Germline values: CDR1 SGHDT, CDR2 YYEEEE. The CDR3 is made up of 14 amino acids. V gave up 4 bases and J gave up 3 bases; unmatched junction bases: 4. The CDR3 coding sequence is TGTGCCAGCAGCCCACAGGGGGCGGACTATGGCTACACCTTC. Translating gives CASSPQGADYGYTF. Complete variable domain (other parts from reference TRBV5-6 and TRBJ1-2): DAGVTQSPTHLIKTRGQQVTLRCSPKSGHDTVSWYQQALGQGPQFIFQYYEEEERQRGNFPDRFSGHQFPNYSSELNVNALLLGDSALYLCASSPQGADYGYTFGSGTRLTVV.

This clone has a single count. This chain links TRBV5-1 with TRBJ1-6; D is perhaps TRBD1 (5 bases). The CDR3 length is 15 residues. With 4 bases removed from V and 1 base from J, the gap between germline ends came to 9 bases. Germline V gene data show CDR1 as SGHRS and CDR2 as YFSETQ. CDR3 coding DNA: TGCGCCAGCAGCCCGCAGGGATCCTATAATTCACCCCTCCACTTT. It codes for CASSPQGSYNSPLHF.

The rearrangement uses TRBV18 and TRBJ1-4, with 10 bases lining up with TRBD1. V was pared by 6 bases and J by 4 bases, with 5 bases of the junction left unmatched. Germline V CDR1 and CDR2: KGHSH, LQKENI. This CDR3 is built from 15 residues. The CDR3 loop is CASSRDRGGNEKLFF. The CDR3 DNA follows: TGTGCCAGCTCCCGGGACAGGGGAGGTAATGAAAAACTGTTTTTT.

This rearrangement joins TRBV6-8 to TRBJ2-4, with a tentative D call TRBD1 (5 bases). Germline CDR1 is MNHGY and CDR2 is SAAAGT. V was clipped by 7 bases and J by 0 bases, with 19 bases between them. The CDR3 is 17 residues long. CDR3 DNA: TGTGCCAGCACCAAAAGGAAGGGGATGGGAGCCAAAAACATTCAGTACTTC. Its protein product is CASTKRKGMGAKNIQYF.

This chain connects TRBV9 to TRBJ1-6, with a possible D match to TRBD1 (5 bases). Trimming shortened V by 1 base and J by 3 bases, and 8 bases separated the two germline ends. Germline V gene data show CDR1 as SGDLS and CDR2 as YYNGEE. The CDR3 is made up of 15 amino acids. CDR3 nucleotide sequence: TGTGCCAGCAGCGTACAGGGTCACTATAATTCACCCCTCCACTTT. Protein: CASSVQGHYNSPLHF.

The chain employs TRBV5-1 and TRBJ2-2; perhaps TRBD1 as D (5 bases). The CDR3 sequence is 16 residues long. Trimming stripped 2 bases from V and 0 bases from J, with 11 bases between. The germline CDR1 and CDR2 sequences are SGHRS and YFSETQ. The CDR3 is CASSLGQTANTGELFF. CDR3 nucleotide sequence: TGCGCCAGCAGCTTAGGACAAACCGCGAACACCGGGGAGCTGTTTTTT.

This chain joins TRBV28 and TRBJ2-7; D is unclear. V was clipped by 3 bases and J by 0 bases, with 12 bases between them. Germline V lookup: CDR1 MDHEN, CDR2 SYDVKM. The CDR3 sequence is 15 residues long. Here the CDR3 reads CASSLSGVSSYEQYF. CDR3 coding DNA: TGTGCCAGCAGTTTGTCAGGCGTGAGCTCCTACGAGCAGTACTTC.

The rearrangement links TRBV6-5 to TRBJ2-7; TRBD2 matches at 8 bases. CDR1 and CDR2 from the germline V gene are MNHEY and SVGAGI. The junction had 4 bases not matched to a gene; V was cut back by 8 bases and J by 7 bases. This CDR3 comprises 11 residues. The CDR3 DNA sequence: TGTGCCAGCCAGGGACTAGGGGAGCAGTACTTC. The encoded protein is CASQGLGEQYF.

The chain combines TRBV28 with TRBJ1-6; D possibly corresponds to TRBD1 (5 bases). The CDR3 is made up of 16 amino acids. Germline values: CDR1 MDHEN, CDR2 SYDVKM. V was clipped by 5 bases and J by 7 bases, with 18 bases between them. This CDR3 is CASSARHKGRNSPLHF. The CDR3 nucleotides are TGTGCCAGCAGTGCCCGTCATAAGGGGAGGAATTCACCCCTCCACTTT.

V gene TRBV11-2 combines with J gene TRBJ1-2, with D unresolved. The CDR3 has 12 amino acids. With 2 bases removed from V and 7 bases from J, the gap between germline ends came to 8 bases. CDR1 SGHAT and CDR2 FQNNGV come from the germline V gene. The CDR3 here is CASSLSGAGYTF. The CDR3 DNA is TGTGCCAGCAGCTTAAGCGGCGCTGGCTACACCTTC.

The V gene is TRBV9, the J gene TRBJ2-6; no clear D. Trimming removed 3 bases at V and 0 bases at J, with 4 bases between. In germline, CDR1 is SGDLS, CDR2 YYNGEE. This CDR3 has 14 residues. The CDR3 region is CASSASSGANVLTF. CDR3 sequence (DNA): TGTGCCAGCAGCGCCAGCTCTGGGGCCAACGTCCTGACTTTC. Together with reference TRBV9 and TRBJ2-6, the CDR3 gives the full variable domain: DSGVTQTPKHLITATGQRVTLRCSPRSGDLSVYWYQQSLDQGLQFLIQYYNGEERAKGNILERFSAQQFPDLHSELNLSSLELGDSALYFCASSASSGANVLTFGAGSRLTVL.